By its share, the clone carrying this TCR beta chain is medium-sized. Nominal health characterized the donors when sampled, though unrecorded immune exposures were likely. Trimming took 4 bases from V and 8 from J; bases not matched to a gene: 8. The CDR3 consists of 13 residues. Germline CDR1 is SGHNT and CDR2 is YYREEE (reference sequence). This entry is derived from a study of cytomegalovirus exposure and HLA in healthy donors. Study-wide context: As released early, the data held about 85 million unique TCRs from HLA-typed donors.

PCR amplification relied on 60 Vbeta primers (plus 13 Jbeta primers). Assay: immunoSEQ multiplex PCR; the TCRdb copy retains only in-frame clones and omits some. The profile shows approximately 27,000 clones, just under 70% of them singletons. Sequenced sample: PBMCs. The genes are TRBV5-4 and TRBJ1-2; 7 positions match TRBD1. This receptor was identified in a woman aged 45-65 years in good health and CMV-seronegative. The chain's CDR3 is CASSPDRTGGYTF. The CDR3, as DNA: TGTGCCAGCAGCCCGGACAGGACGGGGGGCTACACCTTC.